This record concerns one T cell receptor beta chain sequence. Its antigen is undetermined. Clones were sequenced by immunoSEQ multiplex PCR, and TCRdb holds only the in-frame ones, with some missing. The table shows 90,000 to 100,000 clones, with about 88% occurring only once. This sample stems from a study of T cell responses to AZD1222 COVID-19 vaccine. Study outcomes and limitations: Among spike-specific TCRs, nearly half reportedly target unmutated variant regions. Spike as a whole was targeted by vaccine-associated CD4 TCRs, dominant at 160-218 and 743-854.

The sequencing here drew on peripheral blood, taken 28 days after the second AZD1222 dose. This clonotype originated in an adult who received the AZD1222 COVID-19 vaccine.

The DNA of the CDR3 is TGTGCCAGCAGCCCTGGGACAGGCGTTGGCTACACCTTC. Its protein is CASSPGTGVGYTF. The chain couples TRBV5-4 to TRBJ1-2, with 8 bases identical to TRBD1. The CDR3 has 13 residues. The V segment lost 4 bases and the J segment 7 bases; nucleotides outside the gene matches: 6. Looked up from germline, CDR1 is SGHNT and CDR2 is YYREEE (reference sequence).